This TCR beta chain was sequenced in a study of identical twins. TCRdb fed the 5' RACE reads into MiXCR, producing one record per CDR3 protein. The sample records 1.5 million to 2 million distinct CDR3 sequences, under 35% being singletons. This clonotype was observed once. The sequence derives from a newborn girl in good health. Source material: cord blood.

This chain's CDR3 is CSAKRQGNTEAFF. DNA for the CDR3: TGCAGTGCTAAAAGACAGGGTAACACTGAAGCTTTCTTT. The chain employs TRBV20-1 and TRBJ1-1; the match to TRBD1 covers 7 bases. The germline CDR1 and CDR2 sequences are DFQATT and SNEGSKA (reference sequence). The CDR3 is made up of 13 amino acids. J was trimmed by 2 bases and V by 4 bases; bases with no gene match: 4.